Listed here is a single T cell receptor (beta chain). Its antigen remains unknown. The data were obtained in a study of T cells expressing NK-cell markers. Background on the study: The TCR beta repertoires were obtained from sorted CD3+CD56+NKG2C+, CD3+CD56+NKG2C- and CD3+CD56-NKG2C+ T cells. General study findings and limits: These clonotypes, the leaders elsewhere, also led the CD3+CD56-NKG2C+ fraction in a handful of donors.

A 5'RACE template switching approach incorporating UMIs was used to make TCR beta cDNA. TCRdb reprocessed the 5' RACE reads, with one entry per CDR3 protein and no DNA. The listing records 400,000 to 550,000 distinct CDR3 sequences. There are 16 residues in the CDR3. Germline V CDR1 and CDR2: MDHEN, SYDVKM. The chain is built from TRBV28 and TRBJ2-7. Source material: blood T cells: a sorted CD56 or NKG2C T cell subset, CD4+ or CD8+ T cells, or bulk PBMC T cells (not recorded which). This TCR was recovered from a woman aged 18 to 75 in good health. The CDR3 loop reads CASSLNQAPASYEQYF.